These 29 T cell receptor beta chains share one sample of origin, sequenced in a study of T cell clonality in common variable immunodeficiency. General study points: In common variable immunodeficiency, TCR beta chains reportedly carried fewer deletions and N-nucleotide insertions.

Here immunoSEQ multiplex PCR was the method, and the copy in TCRdb shows in-frame clones only, minus some. The sample shows about 19,000 clones, none of them appearing just once. Their recognized antigens are unknown. Sequencing was performed on peripheral blood mononuclear cells. The receptors here all came from a human donor with common variable immunodeficiency.

This clone was counted ten times or more. Read sequence stops 3 residues before the CDR3 end, and the germline J gene provides the missing end. The rearrangement joins TRBV5-1 to TRBJ2-7, with a weak D call TRBD1 (6 bases). V was pared by 2 bases and J by 1 base, with 10 bases between. The CDR3 covers 14 residues. Germline CDR1 reads SGHRS; CDR2 reads YFSETQ. The CDR3 protein is CASSLGTLSYEQYF. Incomplete CDR3 DNA: TGCGCCAGCAGCTTAGGGACATTATCCTACGAG.

This clone occurred many times. Partial CDR3 DNA: TGCGCCAGCAGCCGCAGCGGGAGTAGCACAGATACG. It yields the protein CASSRSGSSTDT. The CDR3 in full is CASSRSGSSTDTQYF. This sequence joins TRBV5-1 and TRBJ2-3, with 8 bases aligning to TRBD2. The read stops 3 residues short of the end of the CDR3; the missing end is completed from the germline J gene. This CDR3 spans 15 amino acids. The trim removed 4 bases at V and 0 bases at J, leaving 4 bases unmatched. Per germline, CDR1 SGHRS and CDR2 YFSETQ.

This clone was observed at least ten times. The CDR3 end falls 3 residues outside the read, so it is completed with the germline J gene. In the same sample, other DNA sequences code for this CDR3. This sequence joins TRBV19 and TRBJ2-1; 12 bases map to TRBD2. J gave up 4 bases and V 4 bases, and 2 bases lay outside the gene matches. The length of the CDR3 is 15 residues. The germline V gene has CDR1 LNHDA and CDR2 SQIVND (reference sequence). The DNA read from the CDR3 is TGTGCCAGTAGTACACTAGCGGGAGGATACAATGAG. It specifies CASSTLAGGYNE. The CDR3 in its entirety is CASSTLAGGYNEQFF.

This clone is medium-sized (0.01 to 0.1%) in the sample. The CDR3 is cut off 3 residues early in the read; its end comes from the germline J gene. This chain uses TRBV5-1 with TRBJ2-7; 10 bases agree with TRBD1. With 3 bases clipped from V and 2 bases from J, the junction kept 2 bases outside the gene matches. The CDR3 loop spans 14 amino acids. Germline lookup yields CDR1 SGHRS and CDR2 YFSETQ. CDR3 DNA, as far as it was read: TGCGCCAGCAGCTCGGGACAGGGGACCTACGAG. Translated, it gives CASSSGQGTYE. The full CDR3 sequence reads CASSSGQGTYEQYF.

This clone was seen repeatedly, ten times or more. The read gets to within 3 residues of the CDR3 end, and the germline J gene fills in the rest. This chain uses TRBV19 with TRBJ1-5; TRBD1 might be the D (6 bases). CDR3 size: 15 residues. Germline V gives CDR1 LNHDA, CDR2 SQIVND (reference sequence). Trimming pared 2 bases from V and 7 bases from J, leaving 15 bases between. Here the CDR3 reads CASSIPHRAGQPQHF. The CDR3 DNA, read in part, is TGTGCCAGTAGTATACCCCACAGGGCAGGACAGCCC.

This clone has ten or more counts. The read stops 3 residues short of the end of the CDR3; the missing end is completed from the germline J gene. V is TRBV11-2 and J is TRBJ1-1; 10 bases fit TRBD1. CDR1 is SGHAT and CDR2 is FQNNGV in the germline V gene. This CDR3 spans 14 amino acids. The CDR3 sequence is CASSLLLTGGEAFF. The sequenced part of the CDR3 DNA is TGTGCCAGCAGCTTGCTTCTGACAGGGGGCGAA.

The table lists this clone with many counts. The CDR3 goes on 3 residues after the read ends, and that part is filled in from the germline J gene. The same CDR3 is also encoded by other DNA sequences in this sample. The chain carries TRBV20-1 and TRBJ2-1; weak D call: TRBD2 (5 bases). The ends were cut back, 1 base at V and 1 base at J, with 14 bases in the middle. The germline V gene encodes CDR1 DFQATT and CDR2 SNEGSKA (reference sequence). The CDR3 runs 16 residues. CDR3 sequence: CSARASGTPSYNEQFF. CDR3 DNA, as far as it was read: TGCAGTGCTAGAGCCAGCGGCACACCGTCCTACAATGAG.

This clone came up many times. The read finishes 3 residues shy of the CDR3 end, and the germline J gene is used to complete it. The V call is TRBV19, the J call TRBJ1-1, with TRBD1 identical over 11 bases. CDR3 length: 14 residues. Trimming at V came to 7 bases and at J to 7 bases, leaving 8 bases not matched to a gene. Germline V gene lookup returns CDR1 LNHDA and CDR2 SQIVND (reference sequence). The CDR3: CASTPDRGRGEAFF. The sequenced part of the CDR3 DNA is TGTGCCAGTACCCCGGACAGGGGGCGAGGTGAA.

Judged by abundance, this clone is medium-sized (0.01 to 0.1%). The CDR3 end lies 3 residues beyond the end of the read and is filled in from the germline J gene. The rearrangement links TRBV5-1 to TRBJ2-6; weak D call: TRBD2 (6 bases). Trimming removed 7 bases from V and 0 bases from J, with 11 bases in between. Germline-derived CDR1 and CDR2 are SGHRS and YFSETQ. The CDR3 consists of 15 residues. CDR3 bases read: TGCGCCAGCCTCGCCGGGGGCTCTGGGGCCAACGTC. This gives the protein CASLAGGSGANV. The CDR3 reads in full as CASLAGGSGANVLTF.

As for this clone: The read ends 3 residues early relative to the CDR3; the germline J gene fills the gap. The chain recombines TRBV7-8 with TRBJ1-2; D is perhaps TRBD1 (5 bases). V was trimmed by 1 base and J by 4 bases, leaving 22 bases between them. Germline CDR1 SGHVS, CDR2 FQNEAQ. The CDR3 loop spans 18 amino acids. Incomplete CDR3 DNA: TGTGCCAGCAGCTTAGTCCCCGGGGGGGGACTGGAGGCCTATGGC. This translates into CASSLVPGGGLEAYG. The full CDR3 is CASSLVPGGGLEAYGYTF.

This clone has a count of ten or more. The read ends 3 residues shy of where the CDR3 ends; the end is completed using the germline J gene. This chain links TRBV7-8 with TRBJ2-1; D perhaps matches TRBD2 (6 bases). The CDR3 has 17 amino acids. CDR1 and CDR2 from the germline V gene are SGHVS and FQNEAQ. V gave up 3 bases and J gave up 1 base, with 16 bases separating them. CDR3 sequence reads: CASSFGRWSGSYNEQFF. The covered CDR3 bases are TGTGCCAGCAGCTTTGGGAGGTGGTCGGGGTCCTACAATGAG.

This clone was observed at least ten times. The read gets to within 3 residues of the CDR3 end, and the germline J gene fills in the rest. This sequence joins TRBV5-1 and TRBJ1-1; D remains unclear. Germline CDR1 reads SGHRS; CDR2 reads YFSETQ. Trimming left V 7 bases short and J 0 bases short, with 7 bases between. The CDR3 length is 12 residues. This CDR3 is CASRQVNTEAFF. The part of the CDR3 DNA that was read is TGCGCCAGCCGACAAGTGAACACTGAA. Drawing the rest from reference TRBV5-1 and TRBJ1-1, the complete variable domain is KAGVTQTPRYLIKTRGQQVTLSCSPISGHRSVSWYQQTPGQGLQFLFEYFSETQRNKGNFPGRFSGRQFSNSRSEMNVSTLELGDSALYLCASRQVNTEAFFGQGTRLTVV.

At least ten counts were recorded for this clone. The read ends 3 residues early relative to the CDR3; the germline J gene fills the gap. The chain couples TRBV6-2 or TRBV6-3 to TRBJ2-3, with a possible D match to TRBD1 (6 bases). CDR1 is MNHEY and CDR2 is SVGEGT in the germline V gene. Trimming took 7 bases from V and 4 from J, leaving 12 bases between them. The CDR3 sequence is 13 residues long. The CDR3 sequence: CASKPSGADTQYF. The DNA read from the CDR3 is TGTGCCAGCAAACCATCAGGGGCAGATACG.

This clone was detected ten times or more. The CDR3 end falls 3 residues outside the read, so it is completed with the germline J gene. V gene TRBV20-1 combines with J gene TRBJ1-1, with D unresolved. The CDR3 runs 15 residues. CDR1 is DFQATT and CDR2 is SNEGSKA in the germline V gene (reference sequence). Trimming took 0 bases from V and 1 from J, leaving 12 bases between them. The CDR3 spells CSAREMTSSNTEAFF. Incomplete CDR3 DNA: TGCAGTGCTAGAGAAATGACATCCTCGAACACTGAA.

This clone showed up many times. The sequenced fragment ends 3 residues before the CDR3 boundary, so the rest is inferred from the germline J gene. The chain has TRBV4-1 and TRBJ2-1; 10 bases fit TRBD2. V shed 0 bases and J 4 bases; nucleotides not matched to a gene: 6. Germline V gene lookup returns CDR1 MGHRA and CDR2 YSYEKL. There are 17 residues in the CDR3. The sequenced part of the CDR3 DNA is TGCGCCAGCAGCCAAGATCTTACTAGCGGGACGTACAATGAG. It specifies CASSQDLTSGTYNE. The whole CDR3 is CASSQDLTSGTYNEQFF.

By share, this clone counts as medium-sized. Read sequence stops 3 residues before the CDR3 end, and the germline J gene provides the missing end. The chain uses TRBV5-1 and TRBJ1-1; 9 bases line up with TRBD1. CDR3 length: 13 residues. The V and J ends lost 4 bases and 5 bases, in that order; junction bases with no gene match: 3. Germline CDR1 and CDR2: SGHRS and YFSETQ. The sequenced CDR3 bases are TGCGCCAGCAGCGTGGACAGGGGAACTGAA. Translating gives CASSVDRGTE. The whole CDR3 protein is CASSVDRGTEAFF.

This clone appeared many times. The missing CDR3 end, 3 residues past where the read stops, is filled in from the germline J gene. The chain carries TRBV20-1 and TRBJ2-2; 7 positions match TRBD1. V lost 6 bases to trimming and J lost 4 bases; unmatched junction nucleotides: 8. Germline CDR1 is DFQATT and CDR2 is SNEGSKA (reference sequence). CDR3 length equals 14 residues. CDR3 amino acids: CSAKRGQTTGELFF. The part of the CDR3 DNA that was read is TGCAGTGCGAAGAGGGGACAGACCACCGGGGAG.

This clone has at least ten counts. The read terminates 3 residues before the CDR3 end, so the remaining end is supplied by the germline J gene. V usage is TRBV19 and J usage is TRBJ2-1; 8 nucleotides align to TRBD2. CDR1 is LNHDA, CDR2 SQIVND, per germline (reference sequence). The CDR3 runs to 15 residues. Trimming removed 6 bases from V and 5 bases from J; junction bases left unmatched: 9. Partial CDR3 DNA: TGTGCCAGTAGGAACCCCGCGGGAGGAAACAATGAG. Amino acid sequence: CASRNPAGGNNE. The CDR3 in its entirety is CASRNPAGGNNEQFF.

In this sample, this clone turned up a few times. With the read ending 3 residues before the CDR3 end, the germline J gene is used to fill in that end. The chain recombines TRBV19 with TRBJ1-2; D is undetermined. V was cut by 3 bases and J by 3 bases, with 11 bases left in between. CDR3 length equals 14 residues. Germline V lookup: CDR1 LNHDA, CDR2 SQIVND (reference sequence). CDR3 DNA, as far as it was read: TGTGCCAGTAGTATTCTGAACAGCTACTATGGC. Protein sequence: CASSILNSYYG. In full, the CDR3 reads CASSILNSYYGYTF.

This clone was counted at least ten times. Sequencing ends 3 residues short of the CDR3 end; the germline J gene provides the rest. The chain joins TRBV29-1 to TRBJ2-2; D remains unclear. V was cut by 6 bases and J by 4 bases, with 15 bases left in between. CDR1 is SQVTM and CDR2 is ANQGSEA in the germline V gene. The CDR3 length is 14 residues. The DNA read from the CDR3 is TGCAGCGTGGCTCCCCCCCGAGGCACCGGGGAG. This codes for CSVAPPRGTGE. The entire CDR3 protein reads CSVAPPRGTGELFF.

This clone appeared many times. The sequenced fragment ends 3 residues before the CDR3 boundary, so the rest is inferred from the germline J gene. This chain links TRBV18 with TRBJ1-1, with 12 bases aligning to TRBD1. Losses at the gene ends were 3 bases for V and 1 base for J; bases not matched to a gene: 3. The germline gives CDR1 KGHSH, CDR2 LQKENI. CDR3 length equals 16 residues. Partial CDR3 DNA: TGTGCCAGCTCACCGGGACAGGGGGCGCGGAACACTGAA. The encoded protein is CASSPGQGARNTE. The entire CDR3 reads CASSPGQGARNTEAFF.

This clone was observed at least ten times. Sequencing ends 3 residues short of the CDR3 end; the germline J gene provides the rest. The chain carries TRBV18 and TRBJ1-4; no clear D. V was pared by 5 bases and J by 6 bases, with 10 bases between. This CDR3 spans 13 amino acids. Germline V gene sequence: CDR1 KGHSH, CDR2 LQKENI. CDR3 DNA, as far as it was read: TGTGCCAGCTCAGTCAGACATTATGAAAAA. Protein product: CASSVRHYEK. The CDR3, in full, reads CASSVRHYEKLFF.

This clone was recorded many times. From the germline J gene comes the end of the CDR3, since the read stops 3 residues before it. The chain couples TRBV5-1 to TRBJ2-5; TRBD2 agrees at 9 bases. The germline CDR1 and CDR2 sequences are SGHRS and YFSETQ. The CDR3 has 15 amino acids. V was pared by 3 bases and J by 5 bases, with 8 bases of the junction left unmatched. The CDR3 DNA, read in part, is TGCGCCAGCAGCTCAGGGACTAGCTTTAAGGAGACC. It encodes CASSSGTSFKET. The full CDR3 is CASSSGTSFKETQYF.

This clone appeared many times. The read ends 3 residues early relative to the CDR3; the germline J gene fills the gap. The rearrangement links TRBV5-1 to TRBJ2-3; TRBD2 is a possible D gene (5 bases). Between the trimmed V and J ends, which lost 0 bases and 6 bases, there was a span of 5 bases. The CDR3 runs 12 residues. Germline V CDR1 and CDR2: SGHRS, YFSETQ. The CDR3 loop is CASSLGGDTQYF. The DNA read from the CDR3 is TGCGCCAGCAGCTTGGGCGGGGATACG.

The sample holds a few counts of this clone. The sequenced fragment ends 3 residues before the CDR3 boundary, so the rest is inferred from the germline J gene. J is TRBJ2-5 and V is TRBV5-1, with 11 bases identical to TRBD2. This CDR3 has 16 amino acids. Losses at the gene ends were 0 bases for V and 1 base for J; bases not matched to a gene: 2. Germline CDR1 reads SGHRS; CDR2 reads YFSETQ. The CDR3 bases that were read are TGCGCCAGCAGCTTGGCTAGCGGGAGGATCCAAGAGACC. Its protein product is CASSLASGRIQET. The whole CDR3 sequence reads CASSLASGRIQETQYF.

Relative to its sample, this clone is medium-sized. The read finishes 3 residues shy of the CDR3 end, and the germline J gene is used to complete it. The V gene is TRBV30, the J gene TRBJ1-1, with D hard to call. CDR3 length: 12 residues. V lost 1 base, J lost 5 bases, and 8 bases lay in between. Germline CDR1 reads GTSNPN; CDR2 reads SVGIG (reference sequence). The sequenced part of the CDR3 DNA is TGTGCCTGGAGTGCCGCGGGGACTGAA. Its translation: CAWSAAGTE. The CDR3 in full is CAWSAAGTEAFF.

This clone is medium-sized. With the read ending 3 residues before the CDR3 end, the germline J gene is used to fill in that end. This chain joins TRBV30 and TRBJ2-2; D is perhaps TRBD2 (5 bases). Per germline, CDR1 GTSNPN and CDR2 SVGIG (reference sequence). This CDR3 region has 16 residues. Trimming took off 1 base at V and 4 bases at J, with 16 bases between the two ends. The sequenced part of the CDR3 DNA is TGTGCCTGGAGTGCAAAGGCGGGTAGAAGCACCGGGGAG. Its translation is CAWSAKAGRSTGE. The whole CDR3 sequence is CAWSAKAGRSTGELFF.

This clone has only a few counts. The CDR3 region is CASSADSPATNEKLFF. Partial CDR3 DNA: TGTGCCAGCAGCGCCGACAGTCCTGCAACTAATGAAAAA. This chain links TRBV2 with TRBJ1-4; the D gene is possibly TRBD1 (5 bases). Read sequence stops 3 residues before the CDR3 end, and the germline J gene provides the missing end. This CDR3 spans 16 amino acids. The V end was cut by 6 bases, the J end by 0 bases, with 14 bases between. From germline, CDR1 is SNHLY and CDR2 FYNNEI.

This clone was seen a few times. The read finishes 3 residues shy of the CDR3 end, and the germline J gene is used to complete it. The same CDR3 can be traced to other DNA sequences in this sample. V usage is TRBV2 and J usage is TRBJ2-7; 9 bases agree with TRBD1. Germline V gene data show CDR1 as SNHLY and CDR2 as FYNNEI. Trimming at V came to 5 bases and at J to 3 bases, leaving 2 bases not matched to a gene. The CDR3 totals 13 residues. The sequenced CDR3 bases are TGTGCCAGCAGTAGGGACAGGGACTACGAG. It codes for CASSRDRDYE. The complete CDR3 protein is CASSRDRDYEQYF.